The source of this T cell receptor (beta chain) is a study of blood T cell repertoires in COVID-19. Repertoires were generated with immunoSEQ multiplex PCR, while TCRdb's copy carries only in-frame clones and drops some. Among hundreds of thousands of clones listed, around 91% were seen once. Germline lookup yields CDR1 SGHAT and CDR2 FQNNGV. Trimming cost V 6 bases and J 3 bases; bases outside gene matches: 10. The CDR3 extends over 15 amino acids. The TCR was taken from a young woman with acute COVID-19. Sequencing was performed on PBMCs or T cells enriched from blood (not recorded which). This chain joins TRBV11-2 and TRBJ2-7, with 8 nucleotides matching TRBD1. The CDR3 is CASSQGTGYNYEQYF. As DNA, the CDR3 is TGTGCCAGCAGTCAAGGGACAGGCTATAACTACGAGCAGTACTTC.